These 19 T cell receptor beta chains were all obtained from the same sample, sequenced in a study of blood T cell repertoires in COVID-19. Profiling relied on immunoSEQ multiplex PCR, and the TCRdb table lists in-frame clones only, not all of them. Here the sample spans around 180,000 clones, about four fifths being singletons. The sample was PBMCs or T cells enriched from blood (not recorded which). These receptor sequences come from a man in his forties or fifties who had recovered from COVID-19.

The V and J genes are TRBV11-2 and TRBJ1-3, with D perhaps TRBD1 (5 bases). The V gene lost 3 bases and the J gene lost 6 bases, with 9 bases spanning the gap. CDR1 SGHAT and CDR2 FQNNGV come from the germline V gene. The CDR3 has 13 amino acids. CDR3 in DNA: TGTGCCAGCAGCTTGGCAGGGTCAAACACCATATATTTT. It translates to CASSLAGSNTIYF.

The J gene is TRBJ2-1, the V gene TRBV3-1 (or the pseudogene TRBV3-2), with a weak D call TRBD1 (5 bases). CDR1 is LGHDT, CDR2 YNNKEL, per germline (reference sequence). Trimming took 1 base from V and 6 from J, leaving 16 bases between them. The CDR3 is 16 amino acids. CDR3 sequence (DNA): TGTGCCAGCAGCCAAGTGTTAGGTATAGGGGTCAATGAGCAGTTCTTC. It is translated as CASSQVLGIGVNEQFF.

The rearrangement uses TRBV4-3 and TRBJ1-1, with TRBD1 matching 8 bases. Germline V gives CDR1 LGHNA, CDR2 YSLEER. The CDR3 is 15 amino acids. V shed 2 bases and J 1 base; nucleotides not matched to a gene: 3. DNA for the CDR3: TGCGCCAGCAGCCAAAGTACAGGGGGGAACACTGAAGCTTTCTTT. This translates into CASSQSTGGNTEAFF.

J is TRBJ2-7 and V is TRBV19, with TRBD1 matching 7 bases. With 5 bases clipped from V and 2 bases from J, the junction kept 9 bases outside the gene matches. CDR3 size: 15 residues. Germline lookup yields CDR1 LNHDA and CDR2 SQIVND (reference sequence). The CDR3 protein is CASSQGGAAAYEQYF. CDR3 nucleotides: TGTGCCAGTAGTCAAGGGGGCGCGGCGGCCTACGAGCAGTACTTC.

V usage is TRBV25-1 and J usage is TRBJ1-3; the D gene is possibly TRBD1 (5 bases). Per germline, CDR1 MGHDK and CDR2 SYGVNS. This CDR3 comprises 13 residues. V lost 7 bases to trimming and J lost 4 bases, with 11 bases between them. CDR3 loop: CASTQGTGNTIYF. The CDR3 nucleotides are TGTGCCAGCACCCAGGGCACAGGAAACACCATATATTTT.

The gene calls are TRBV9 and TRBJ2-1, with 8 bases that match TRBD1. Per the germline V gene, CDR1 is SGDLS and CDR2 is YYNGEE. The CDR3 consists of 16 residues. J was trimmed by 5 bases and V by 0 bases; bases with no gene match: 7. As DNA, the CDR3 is TGTGCCAGCAGCGTAGCAGGGGGCGCAAGGAACAATGAGCAGTTCTTC. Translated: CASSVAGGARNNEQFF.

The CDR3 is CASSLNQGTDTQYF. In DNA form, the CDR3 reads TGTGCCAGCAGCCTTAACCAGGGCACAGATACGCAGTATTTT. The chain combines TRBV11-3 with TRBJ2-3; D uncertain. The germline V gene encodes CDR1 SGHNT and CDR2 YENEEA. This CDR3 spans 14 amino acids. Trimming stripped 5 bases from V and 1 base from J, with 10 bases between.

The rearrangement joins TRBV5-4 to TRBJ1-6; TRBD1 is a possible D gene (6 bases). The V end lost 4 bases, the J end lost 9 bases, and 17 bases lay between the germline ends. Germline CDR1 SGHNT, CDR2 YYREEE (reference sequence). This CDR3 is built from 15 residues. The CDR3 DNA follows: TGTGCCAGCAGCCAACTAGGGGGAGATCTTTCACCCCTCCACTTT. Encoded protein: CASSQLGGDLSPLHF.

The CDR3 nucleotides read TGTGCCAGCAGTTCCTTGACAGCTTACTCTGGAAACACCATATATTTT. Its protein product is CASSSLTAYSGNTIYF. This rearrangement joins TRBV28 to TRBJ1-3; D may be TRBD1 (5 bases). Germline V gives CDR1 MDHEN, CDR2 SYDVKM. The V and J ends lost 4 bases and 0 bases respectively, with 13 bases between them. The CDR3 has 16 residues.

CDR3 sequence reads: CASSRAGIGLTEAFF. In DNA, the CDR3 is TGTGCCAGTAGTAGGGCGGGCATCGGACTCACTGAAGCTTTCTTT. This chain uses TRBV19 with TRBJ1-1; D is uncertain. Trimming left V 4 bases short and J 4 bases short, with 16 bases between. Germline V gene data show CDR1 as LNHDA and CDR2 as SQIVND (reference sequence). CDR3 length equals 15 residues.

This chain's CDR3 is CASRAPGQLGEQYF. The DNA of the CDR3 is TGTGCCAGCAGAGCACCGGGACAGCTGGGCGAGCAGTACTTC. The chain recombines TRBV6-5 with TRBJ2-7; 7 nucleotides agree with TRBD1. The CDR3 length is 14 residues. Germline V gene data show CDR1 as MNHEY and CDR2 as SVGAGI. J lost 6 bases, V lost 6 bases, and 11 bases had no gene match.

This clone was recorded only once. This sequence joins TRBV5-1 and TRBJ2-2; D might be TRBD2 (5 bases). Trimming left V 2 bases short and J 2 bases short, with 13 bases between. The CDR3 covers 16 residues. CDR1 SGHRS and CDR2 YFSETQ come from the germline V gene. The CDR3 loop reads CASSFPPGRNTGELFF. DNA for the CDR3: TGCGCCAGCAGCTTCCCCCCGGGGAGAAACACCGGGGAGCTGTTTTTT. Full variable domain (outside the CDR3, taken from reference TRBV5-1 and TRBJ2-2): KAGVTQTPRYLIKTRGQQVTLSCSPISGHRSVSWYQQTPGQGLQFLFEYFSETQRNKGNFPGRFSGRQFSNSRSEMNVSTLELGDSALYLCASSFPPGRNTGELFFGEGSRLTVL.

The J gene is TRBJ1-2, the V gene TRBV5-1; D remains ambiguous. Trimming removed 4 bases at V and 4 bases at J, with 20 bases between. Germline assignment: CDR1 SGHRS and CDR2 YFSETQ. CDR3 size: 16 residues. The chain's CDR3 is CASSPTGNPKSYGYTF. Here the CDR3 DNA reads TGCGCCAGCAGCCCCACCGGGAACCCTAAAAGCTATGGCTACACCTTC.

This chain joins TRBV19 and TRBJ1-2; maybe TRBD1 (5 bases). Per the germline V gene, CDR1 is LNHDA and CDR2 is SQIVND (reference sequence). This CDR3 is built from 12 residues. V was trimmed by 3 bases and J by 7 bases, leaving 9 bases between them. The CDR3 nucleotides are TGTGCCAGTAGTATCAAGGGGTTTGGCTACACCTTC. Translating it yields CASSIKGFGYTF.

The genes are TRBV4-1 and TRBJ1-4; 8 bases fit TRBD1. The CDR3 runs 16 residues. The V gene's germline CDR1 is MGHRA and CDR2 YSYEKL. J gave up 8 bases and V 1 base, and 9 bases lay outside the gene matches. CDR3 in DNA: TGCGCCAGCAGCCAAGCATCGGACAGGGTTTGGGAAAAACTGTTTTTT. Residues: CASSQASDRVWEKLFF.

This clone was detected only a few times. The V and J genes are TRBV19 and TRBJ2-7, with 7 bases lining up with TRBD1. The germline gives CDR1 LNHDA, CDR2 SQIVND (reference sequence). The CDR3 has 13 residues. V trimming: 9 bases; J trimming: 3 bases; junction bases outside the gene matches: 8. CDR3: CASSRDRNYEQYF. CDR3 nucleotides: TGTGCCAGCTCCCGGGACAGAAACTACGAGCAGTACTTC.

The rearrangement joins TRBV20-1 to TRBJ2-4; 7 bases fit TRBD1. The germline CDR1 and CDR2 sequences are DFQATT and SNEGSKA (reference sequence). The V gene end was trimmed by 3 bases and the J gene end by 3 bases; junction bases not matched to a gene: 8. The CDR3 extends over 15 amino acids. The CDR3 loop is CSASPPDRVKNIQYF. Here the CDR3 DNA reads TGCAGTGCTAGTCCCCCCGACAGGGTCAAAAACATTCAGTACTTC.

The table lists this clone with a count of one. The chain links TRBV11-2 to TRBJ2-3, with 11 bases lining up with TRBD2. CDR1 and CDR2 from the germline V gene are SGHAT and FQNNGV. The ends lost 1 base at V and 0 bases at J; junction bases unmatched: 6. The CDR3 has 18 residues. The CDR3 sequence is CASSLGKTSGVSTDTQYF. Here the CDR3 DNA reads TGTGCCAGCAGCTTAGGTAAGACTAGCGGGGTGAGCACAGATACGCAGTATTTT.

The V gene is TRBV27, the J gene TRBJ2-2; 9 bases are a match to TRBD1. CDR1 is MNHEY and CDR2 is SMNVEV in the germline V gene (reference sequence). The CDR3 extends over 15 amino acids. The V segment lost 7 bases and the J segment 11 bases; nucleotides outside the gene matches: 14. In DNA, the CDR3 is TGTGCCAGCAAGACATCCGGGACAGGGAGACGAGAGCTGTTTTTT. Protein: CASKTSGTGRRELFF.